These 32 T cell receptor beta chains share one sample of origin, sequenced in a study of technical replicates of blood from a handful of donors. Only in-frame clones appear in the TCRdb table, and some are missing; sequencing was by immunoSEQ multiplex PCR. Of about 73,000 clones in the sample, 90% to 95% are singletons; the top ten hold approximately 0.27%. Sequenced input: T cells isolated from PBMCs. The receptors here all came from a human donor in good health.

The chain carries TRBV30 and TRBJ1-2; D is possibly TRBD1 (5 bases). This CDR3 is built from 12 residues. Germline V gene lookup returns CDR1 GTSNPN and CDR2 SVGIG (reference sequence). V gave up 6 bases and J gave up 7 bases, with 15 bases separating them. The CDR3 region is CACDRGLGGYTF. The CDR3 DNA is TGTGCCTGTGACCGGGGGTTGGGTGGCTACACCTTC.

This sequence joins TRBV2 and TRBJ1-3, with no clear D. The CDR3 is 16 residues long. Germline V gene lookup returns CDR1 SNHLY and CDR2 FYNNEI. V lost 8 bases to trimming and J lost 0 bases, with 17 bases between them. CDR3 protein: CASRQTFTHSGNTIYF. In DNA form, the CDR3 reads TGTGCCAGCCGGCAGACATTCACTCACTCTGGAAACACCATATATTTT.

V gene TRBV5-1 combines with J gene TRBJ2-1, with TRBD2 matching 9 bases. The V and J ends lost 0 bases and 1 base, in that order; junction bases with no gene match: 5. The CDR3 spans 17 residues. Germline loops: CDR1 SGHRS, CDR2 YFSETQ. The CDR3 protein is CASSLGSSGTSYNEQFF. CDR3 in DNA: TGCGCCAGCAGCTTGGGGTCTAGCGGGACGTCCTACAATGAGCAGTTCTTC. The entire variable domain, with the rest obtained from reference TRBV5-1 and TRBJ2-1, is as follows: KAGVTQTPRYLIKTRGQQVTLSCSPISGHRSVSWYQQTPGQGLQFLFEYFSETQRNKGNFPGRFSGRQFSNSRSEMNVSTLELGDSALYLCASSLGSSGTSYNEQFFGPGTRLTVL.

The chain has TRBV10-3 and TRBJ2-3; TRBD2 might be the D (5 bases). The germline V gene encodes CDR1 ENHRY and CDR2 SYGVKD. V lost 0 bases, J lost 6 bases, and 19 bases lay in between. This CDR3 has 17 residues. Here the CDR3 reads CAISESGLARPPDTQYF. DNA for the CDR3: TGTGCCATCAGTGAGTCGGGTTTAGCGAGGCCCCCCGATACGCAGTATTTT.

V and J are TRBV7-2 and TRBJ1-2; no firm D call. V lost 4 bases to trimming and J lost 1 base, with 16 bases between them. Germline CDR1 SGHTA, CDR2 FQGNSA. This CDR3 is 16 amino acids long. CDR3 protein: CASSSRLAQNNYGYTF. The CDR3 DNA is TGTGCCAGCAGCTCCCGTTTAGCGCAAAATAACTATGGCTACACCTTC.

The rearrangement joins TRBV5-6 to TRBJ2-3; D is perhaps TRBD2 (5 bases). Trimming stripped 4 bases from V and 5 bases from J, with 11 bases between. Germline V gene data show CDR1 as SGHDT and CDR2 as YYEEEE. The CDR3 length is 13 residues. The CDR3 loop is CASSPGWGDTQYF. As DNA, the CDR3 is TGTGCCAGCAGCCCGGGGTGGGGAGATACGCAGTATTTT.

CDR3 DNA sequence: TGTGCCAGCAGCTACATACAGGGGAAGGGAGCCTACGAGCAGTACTTC. Translating it yields CASSYIQGKGAYEQYF. The V gene is TRBV5-6, the J gene TRBJ2-7; TRBD1 agrees at 7 bases. This CDR3 has 16 residues. V was pared by 3 bases and J by 2 bases, with 11 bases of the junction left unmatched. Germline lookup yields CDR1 SGHDT and CDR2 YYEEEE.

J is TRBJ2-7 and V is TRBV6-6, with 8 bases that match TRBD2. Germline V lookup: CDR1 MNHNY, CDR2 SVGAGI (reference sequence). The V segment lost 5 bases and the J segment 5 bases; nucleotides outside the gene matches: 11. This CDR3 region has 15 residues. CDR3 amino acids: CASSQTEERGHEQYF. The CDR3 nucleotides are TGTGCCAGCAGTCAGACTGAGGAGCGGGGGCACGAGCAGTACTTC.

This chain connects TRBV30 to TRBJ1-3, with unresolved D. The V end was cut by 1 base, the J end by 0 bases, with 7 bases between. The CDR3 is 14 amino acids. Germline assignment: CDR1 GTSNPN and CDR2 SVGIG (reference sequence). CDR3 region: CAWSGSVSGNTIYF. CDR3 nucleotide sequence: TGTGCCTGGAGTGGGTCGGTCTCTGGAAACACCATATATTTT.

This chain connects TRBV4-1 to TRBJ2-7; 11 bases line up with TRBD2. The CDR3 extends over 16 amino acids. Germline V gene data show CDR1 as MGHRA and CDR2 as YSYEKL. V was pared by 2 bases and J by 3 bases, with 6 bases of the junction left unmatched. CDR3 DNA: TGCGCCAGCAGCCAATTGGGACTAGCGGAGTTCTACGAGCAGTACTTC. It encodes CASSQLGLAEFYEQYF.

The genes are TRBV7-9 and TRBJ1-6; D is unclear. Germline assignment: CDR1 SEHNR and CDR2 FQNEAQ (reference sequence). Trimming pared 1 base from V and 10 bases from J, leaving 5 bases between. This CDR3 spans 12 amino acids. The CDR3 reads CASSLEASPLHF. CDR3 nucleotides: TGTGCCAGCAGCTTAGAAGCATCACCCCTCCACTTT.

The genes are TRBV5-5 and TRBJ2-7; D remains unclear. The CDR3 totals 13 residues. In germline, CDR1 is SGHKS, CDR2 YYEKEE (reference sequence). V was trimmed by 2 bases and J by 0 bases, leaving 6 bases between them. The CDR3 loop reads CASSFRDSYEQYF. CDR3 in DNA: TGTGCCAGCAGCTTCCGAGACTCCTACGAGCAGTACTTC.

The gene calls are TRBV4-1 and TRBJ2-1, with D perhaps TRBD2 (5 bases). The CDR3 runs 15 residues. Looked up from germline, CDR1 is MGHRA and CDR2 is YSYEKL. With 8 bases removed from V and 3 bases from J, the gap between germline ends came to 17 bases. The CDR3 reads CASQTGLAIYNEQFF. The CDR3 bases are TGCGCCAGCCAAACCGGGCTAGCCATCTACAATGAGCAGTTCTTC.

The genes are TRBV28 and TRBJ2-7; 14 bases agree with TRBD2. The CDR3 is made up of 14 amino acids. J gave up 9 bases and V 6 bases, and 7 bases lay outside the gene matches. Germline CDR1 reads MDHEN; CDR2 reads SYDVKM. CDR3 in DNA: TGTGCCAGCAGGGATCCGGGACTAGCGGGAGCGCAGTACTTC. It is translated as CASRDPGLAGAQYF.

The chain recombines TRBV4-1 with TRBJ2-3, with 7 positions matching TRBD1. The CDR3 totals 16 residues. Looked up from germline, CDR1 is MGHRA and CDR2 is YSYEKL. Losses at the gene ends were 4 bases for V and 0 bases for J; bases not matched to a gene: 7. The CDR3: CASSPRDSSSTDTQYF. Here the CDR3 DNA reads TGCGCCAGCAGCCCTAGGGACAGCTCTAGCACAGATACGCAGTATTTT.

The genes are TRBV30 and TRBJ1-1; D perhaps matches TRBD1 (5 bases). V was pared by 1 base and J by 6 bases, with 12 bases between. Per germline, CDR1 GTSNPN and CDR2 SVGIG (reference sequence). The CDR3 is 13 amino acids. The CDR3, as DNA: TGTGCCTGGAGTGACCAGGGAACTTCTGAAGCTTTCTTT. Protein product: CAWSDQGTSEAFF.

CDR3 amino acids: CASHRQGATNEQFF. The CDR3 nucleotides are TGCGCCAGTCACCGGCAGGGGGCTACCAATGAGCAGTTCTTC. The rearrangement joins TRBV4-1 to TRBJ2-1, with 8 bases that match TRBD1. The V gene end was trimmed by 9 bases and the J gene end by 6 bases; junction bases not matched to a gene: 10. Per germline, CDR1 MGHRA and CDR2 YSYEKL. CDR3 length equals 14 residues.

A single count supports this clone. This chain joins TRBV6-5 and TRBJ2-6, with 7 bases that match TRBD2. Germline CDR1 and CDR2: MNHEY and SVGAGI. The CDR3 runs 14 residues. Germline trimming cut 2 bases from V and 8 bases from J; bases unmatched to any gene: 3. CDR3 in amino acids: CASSYQRGPNVLTF. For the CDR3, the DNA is TGTGCCAGCAGTTACCAGCGGGGACCCAACGTCCTGACTTTC.

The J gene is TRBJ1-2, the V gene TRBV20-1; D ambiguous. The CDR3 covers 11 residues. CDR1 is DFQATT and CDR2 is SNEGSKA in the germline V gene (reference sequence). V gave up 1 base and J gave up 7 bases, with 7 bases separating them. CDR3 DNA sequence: TGCAGTGCTAGAGTCTCGCGTGGCTACACCTTC. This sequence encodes CSARVSRGYTF.

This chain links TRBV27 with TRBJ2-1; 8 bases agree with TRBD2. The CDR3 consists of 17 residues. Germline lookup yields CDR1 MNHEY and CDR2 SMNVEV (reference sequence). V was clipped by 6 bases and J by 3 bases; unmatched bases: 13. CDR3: CASSPWARSGGYNEQFF. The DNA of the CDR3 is TGTGCCAGCAGCCCATGGGCCAGAAGCGGGGGCTACAATGAGCAGTTCTTC.

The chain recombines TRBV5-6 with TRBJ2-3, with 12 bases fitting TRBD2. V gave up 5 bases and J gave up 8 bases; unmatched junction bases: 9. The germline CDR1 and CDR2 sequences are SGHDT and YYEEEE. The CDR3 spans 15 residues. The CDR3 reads CASSWTSGAPATQYF. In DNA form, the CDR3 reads TGTGCCAGCAGTTGGACTAGCGGGGCCCCGGCTACGCAGTATTTT.

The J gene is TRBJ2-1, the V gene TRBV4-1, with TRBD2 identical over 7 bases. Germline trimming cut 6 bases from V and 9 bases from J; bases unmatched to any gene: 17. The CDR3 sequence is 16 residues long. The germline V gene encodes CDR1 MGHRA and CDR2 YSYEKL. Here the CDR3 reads CASRPNSGLGSSEQFF. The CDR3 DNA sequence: TGCGCCAGCAGACCAAATAGTGGACTAGGGAGCAGTGAGCAGTTCTTC.

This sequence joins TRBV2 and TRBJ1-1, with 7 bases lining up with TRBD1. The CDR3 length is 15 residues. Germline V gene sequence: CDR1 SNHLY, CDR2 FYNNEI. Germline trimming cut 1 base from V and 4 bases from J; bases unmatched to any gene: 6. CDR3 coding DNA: TGTGCCAGCAGTGAAGGGGCAGGGGGGTTCACTGAAGCTTTCTTT. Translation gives CASSEGAGGFTEAFF.

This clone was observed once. CDR3 in DNA: TGCGCCAGCAGCCAAGTACTAAATCAGCCCCAGCATTTT. This gives the protein CASSQVLNQPQHF. V usage is TRBV4-1 and J usage is TRBJ1-5, with D hard to call. V was cut by 1 base and J by 4 bases, with 5 bases left in between. The length of the CDR3 is 13 residues. Germline V gives CDR1 MGHRA, CDR2 YSYEKL.

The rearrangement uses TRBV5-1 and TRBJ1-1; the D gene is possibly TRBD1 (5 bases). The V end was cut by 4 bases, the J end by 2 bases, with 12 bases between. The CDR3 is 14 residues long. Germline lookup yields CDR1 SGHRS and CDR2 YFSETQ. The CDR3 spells CASSSGGPNTEAFF. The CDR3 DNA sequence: TGCGCCAGCAGCAGCGGGGGACCTAACACTGAAGCTTTCTTT.

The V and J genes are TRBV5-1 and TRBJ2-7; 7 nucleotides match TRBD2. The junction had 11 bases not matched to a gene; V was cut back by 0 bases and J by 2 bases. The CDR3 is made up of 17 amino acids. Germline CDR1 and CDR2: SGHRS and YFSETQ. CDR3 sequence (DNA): TGCGCCAGCAGCTTGGGGATTGGGGAGGGCCTTACCTACGAGCAGTACTTC. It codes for CASSLGIGEGLTYEQYF. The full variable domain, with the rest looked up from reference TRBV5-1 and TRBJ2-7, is KAGVTQTPRYLIKTRGQQVTLSCSPISGHRSVSWYQQTPGQGLQFLFEYFSETQRNKGNFPGRFSGRQFSNSRSEMNVSTLELGDSALYLCASSLGIGEGLTYEQYFGPGTRLTVT.

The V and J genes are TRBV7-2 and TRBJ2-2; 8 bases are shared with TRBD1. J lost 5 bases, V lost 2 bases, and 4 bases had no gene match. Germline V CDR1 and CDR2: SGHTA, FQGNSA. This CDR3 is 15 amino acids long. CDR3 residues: CASSLNRGRTGELFF. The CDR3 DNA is TGTGCCAGCAGCTTAAACAGGGGGAGGACCGGGGAGCTGTTTTTT.

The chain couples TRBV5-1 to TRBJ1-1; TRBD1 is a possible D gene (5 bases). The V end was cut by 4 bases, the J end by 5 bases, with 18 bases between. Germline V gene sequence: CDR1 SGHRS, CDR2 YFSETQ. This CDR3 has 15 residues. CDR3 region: CASSPEGTMGTEAFF. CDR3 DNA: TGCGCCAGCAGCCCCGAAGGGACTATGGGGACTGAAGCTTTCTTT.

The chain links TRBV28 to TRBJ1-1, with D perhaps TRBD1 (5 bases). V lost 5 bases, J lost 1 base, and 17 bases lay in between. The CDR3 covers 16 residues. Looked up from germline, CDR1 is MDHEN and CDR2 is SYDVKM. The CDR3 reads CASSGRGGVGNTEAFF. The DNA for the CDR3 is TGTGCCAGCAGTGGTCGGGGGGGAGTAGGGAACACTGAAGCTTTCTTT.

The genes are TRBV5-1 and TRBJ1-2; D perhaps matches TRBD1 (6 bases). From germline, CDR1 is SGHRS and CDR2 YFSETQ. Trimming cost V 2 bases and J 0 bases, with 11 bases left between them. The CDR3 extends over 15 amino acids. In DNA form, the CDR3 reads TGCGCCAGCAGCTTAGGACAGATCTCTAACTATGGCTACACCTTC. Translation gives CASSLGQISNYGYTF.

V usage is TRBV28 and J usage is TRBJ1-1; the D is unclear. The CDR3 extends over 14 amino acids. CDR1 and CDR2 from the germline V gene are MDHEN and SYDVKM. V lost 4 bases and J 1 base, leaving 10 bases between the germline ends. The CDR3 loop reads CASSYGRGNTEAFF. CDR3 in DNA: TGTGCCAGCAGTTATGGACGGGGGAACACTGAAGCTTTCTTT.

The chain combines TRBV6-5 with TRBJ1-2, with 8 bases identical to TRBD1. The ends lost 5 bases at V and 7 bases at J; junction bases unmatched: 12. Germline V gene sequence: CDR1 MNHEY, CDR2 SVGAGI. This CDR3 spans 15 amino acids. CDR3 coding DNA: TGTGCCAGCAGTGACTGGACAGGGAGGGATCGTGGCTACACCTTC. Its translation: CASSDWTGRDRGYTF.